This T cell receptor beta chain was sequenced in a study of cytotoxic CD8 clonotypes in ibrutinib-treated CLL. Assay: immunoSEQ multiplex PCR; the TCRdb copy retains only in-frame clones and omits some. The data contain 270,000 or so clones, more than 70% of them singletons. Study-wide results and caveats: Rising at ibrutinib response, clonality subsequently fell back toward baseline at progression.

Worth noting for this clone: Its antigen is not identified.

Germline V gene sequence: CDR1 MDHEN, CDR2 SYDVKM. This CDR3 spans 18 amino acids. V was clipped by 3 bases and J by 2 bases; unmatched bases: 11. Sequences were derived from PBMCs, sampled at disease progression, from a patient treated with ibrutinib. This TCR was recovered from a human donor with chronic lymphocytic leukemia. This chain joins TRBV28 and TRBJ2-3, with 10 bases that match TRBD2. The CDR3 sequence is CASSFTSGIFLNTDTQYF. CDR3 bases: TGTGCCAGCAGTTTCACTAGCGGGATTTTCCTCAACACAGATACGCAGTATTTT.